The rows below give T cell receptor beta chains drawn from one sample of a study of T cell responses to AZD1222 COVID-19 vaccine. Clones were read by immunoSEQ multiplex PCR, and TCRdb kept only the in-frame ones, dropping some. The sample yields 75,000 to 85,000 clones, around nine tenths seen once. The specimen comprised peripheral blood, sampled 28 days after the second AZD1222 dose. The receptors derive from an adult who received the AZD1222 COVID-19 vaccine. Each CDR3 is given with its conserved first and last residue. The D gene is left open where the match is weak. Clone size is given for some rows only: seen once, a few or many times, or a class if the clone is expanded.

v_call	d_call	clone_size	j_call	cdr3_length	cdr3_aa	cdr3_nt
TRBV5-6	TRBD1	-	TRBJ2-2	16	CASSLPGQRYTGELFF	TGTGCCAGCAGCTTGCCGGGACAGAGATACACCGGGGAGCTGTTTTTT
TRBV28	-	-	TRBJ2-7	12	CASSLESYEQYF	TGTGCCAGCAGTTTGGAGTCCTACGAGCAGTACTTC
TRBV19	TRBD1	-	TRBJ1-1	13	CASSTDRDTEAFF	TGTGCCAGTAGTACCGACAGGGACACTGAAGCTTTCTTT
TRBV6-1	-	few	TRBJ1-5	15	CASSEIWISNQPQHF	TGTGCCAGCAGTGAAATCTGGATTAGCAATCAGCCCCAGCATTTT
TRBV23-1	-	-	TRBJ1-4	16	CASSKGRGATNEKLFF	TGCGCCAGCAGTAAGGGACGGGGTGCAACTAATGAAAAACTGTTTTTT
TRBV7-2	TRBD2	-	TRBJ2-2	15	CASTMRTSLTGELFF	TGTGCCAGTACTATGCGGACTAGCCTCACCGGGGAGCTGTTTTTT
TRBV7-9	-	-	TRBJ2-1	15	CASISTGSSYNEQFF	TGTGCCAGCATCTCAACAGGGAGCTCCTACAATGAGCAGTTCTTC
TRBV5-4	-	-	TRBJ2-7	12	CASSLGPGEQYF	TGTGCCAGCAGCTTGGGTCCTGGCGAGCAGTACTTC
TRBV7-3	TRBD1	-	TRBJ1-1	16	CASSLTGDRLNTEAFF	TGTGCCAGCAGCTTAACGGGGGACAGGCTGAACACTGAAGCTTTCTTT
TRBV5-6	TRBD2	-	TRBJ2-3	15	CASSILAGDRDTQYF	TGTGCCAGCAGTATACTAGCGGGGGACAGAGATACGCAGTATTTT
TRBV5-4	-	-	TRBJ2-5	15	CASSLSRGWGETQYF	TGTGCCAGCAGCTTATCGCGGGGCTGGGGGGAGACCCAGTACTTC
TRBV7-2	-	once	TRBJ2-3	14	CASSLGLAPDTQYF	TGTGCCAGCAGCTTAGGGCTGGCCCCCGATACGCAGTATTTT
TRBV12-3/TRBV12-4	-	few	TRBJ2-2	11	CASSKTGELFF	TGTGCCAGCAGCAAAACCGGGGAGCTGTTTTTT
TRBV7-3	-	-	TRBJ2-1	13	CASSSGDDNEQFF	TGTGCCAGCAGCTCCGGGGACGACAATGAGCAGTTCTTC
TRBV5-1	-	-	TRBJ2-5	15	CASSLRGFGQETQYF	TGCGCCAGCAGCTTGAGAGGTTTCGGGCAAGAGACCCAGTACTTC
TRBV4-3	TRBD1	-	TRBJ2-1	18	CASSQEGTGGYSYNEQFF	TGCGCCAGCAGCCAAGAAGGGACAGGGGGTTACTCCTACAATGAGCAGTTCTTC
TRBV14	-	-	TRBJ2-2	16	CASSQATGTNTGELFF	TGTGCCAGCAGCCAAGCTACAGGGACGAACACCGGGGAGCTGTTTTTT
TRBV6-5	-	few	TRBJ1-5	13	CASKTGLLLTQHF	TGTGCCAGCAAGACAGGCCTGCTTTTGACCCAGCATTTT
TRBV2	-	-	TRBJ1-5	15	CASGNGPDPNQPQHF	TGTGCCAGCGGGAACGGGCCAGACCCGAATCAGCCCCAGCATTTT
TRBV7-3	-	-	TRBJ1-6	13	CASSPRADSPLHF	TGTGCCAGCAGCCCCCGGGCGGATTCACCCCTCCACTTT
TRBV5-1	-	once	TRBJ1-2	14	CASSYETTRYGYTF	TGCGCCAGCAGCTATGAGACTACCCGCTATGGCTACACCTTC
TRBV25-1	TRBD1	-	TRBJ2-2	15	CASSEGQGAGGELFF	TGTGCCAGCAGTGAAGGGCAGGGGGCTGGCGGGGAGCTGTTTTTT
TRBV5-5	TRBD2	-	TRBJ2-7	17	CASSPGLAGGEADEQYF	TGTGCCAGCAGCCCCGGGCTAGCGGGGGGGGAGGCTGACGAGCAGTACTTC
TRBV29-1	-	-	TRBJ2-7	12	CSVESGAYEQYF	TGCAGCGTTGAATCGGGGGCCTACGAGCAGTACTTC
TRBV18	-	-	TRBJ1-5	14	CASSPTGTDQPQHF	TGTGCCAGCTCACCCACCGGGACCGATCAGCCCCAGCATTTT
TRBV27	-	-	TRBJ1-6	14	CASSLRRVNSPLHF	TGTGCCAGCAGTTTACGGAGGGTGAACTCACCCCTCCACTTT
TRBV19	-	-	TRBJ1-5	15	CASTERVFSNQPQHF	TGTGCCAGTACCGAACGGGTTTTTAGCAATCAGCCCCAGCATTTT
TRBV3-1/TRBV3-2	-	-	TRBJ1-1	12	CASSLEGREAFF	TGTGCCAGCAGCCTAGAGGGCCGTGAAGCTTTCTTT
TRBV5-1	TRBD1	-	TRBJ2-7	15	CASSLAGTGIHEQYF	TGCGCCAGCAGCTTGGCCGGGACAGGGATCCACGAGCAGTACTTC
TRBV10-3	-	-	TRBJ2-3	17	CAISAGVQGMGTDTQYF	TGTGCCATCAGTGCGGGGGTACAGGGGATGGGCACAGATACGCAGTATTTT
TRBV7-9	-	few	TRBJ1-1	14	CASSFQGVGTEAFF	TGTGCCAGCAGCTTCCAGGGAGTGGGCACTGAAGCTTTCTTT
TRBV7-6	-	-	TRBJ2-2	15	CASSFLASQAGELFF	TGTGCCAGCAGCTTTTTAGCTAGCCAGGCCGGGGAGCTGTTTTTT
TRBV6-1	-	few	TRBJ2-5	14	CASSEAQGSETQYF	TGTGCCAGCAGTGAAGCTCAGGGGTCAGAGACCCAGTACTTC
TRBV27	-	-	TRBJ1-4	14	CASSLGRGSEKLFF	TGTGCCAGCAGTTTGGGAAGGGGCAGTGAAAAACTGTTTTTT
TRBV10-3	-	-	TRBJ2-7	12	CAISEGLYEQYF	TGTGCCATCAGTGAAGGCCTTTACGAGCAGTACTTC
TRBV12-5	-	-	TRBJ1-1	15	CASGLVPNRDTEAFF	TGTGCTAGTGGTTTGGTACCTAACAGAGACACTGAAGCTTTCTTT
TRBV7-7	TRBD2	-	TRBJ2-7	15	CASSLASGGSYEQYF	TGTGCTAGCAGCTTAGCTAGCGGGGGTTCCTACGAGCAGTACTTC
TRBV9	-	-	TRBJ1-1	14	CASSVDPGDTEAFF	TGTGCCAGCAGCGTAGACCCAGGGGACACTGAAGCTTTCTTT
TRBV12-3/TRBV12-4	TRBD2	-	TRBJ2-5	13	CASRVSGGETQYF	TGTGCCAGCAGGGTGTCGGGGGGTGAGACCCAGTACTTC
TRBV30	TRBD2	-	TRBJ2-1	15	CAWTPTSGGYNEQFF	TGTGCCTGGACCCCGACTAGCGGGGGATACAATGAGCAGTTCTTC
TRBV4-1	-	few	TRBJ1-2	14	CASSQVGTSYGYTF	TGCGCCAGCAGCCAAGTTGGGACAAGCTATGGCTACACCTTC
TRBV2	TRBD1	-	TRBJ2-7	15	CASRSFAGTAYEQYF	TGTGCCAGCAGATCGTTCGCCGGGACAGCCTACGAGCAGTACTTC
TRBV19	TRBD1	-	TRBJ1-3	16	CASSKRQGSSGNTIYF	TGTGCCAGTAGCAAACGACAGGGCTCCTCTGGAAACACCATATATTTT
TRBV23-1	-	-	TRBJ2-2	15	CASSPTQANTGELFF	TGCGCCAGCAGTCCGACACAGGCGAACACCGGGGAGCTGTTTTTT
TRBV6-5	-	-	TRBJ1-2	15	CASSYEGREIYGYTF	TGTGCCAGCAGTTACGAGGGAAGGGAGATCTATGGCTACACCTTC
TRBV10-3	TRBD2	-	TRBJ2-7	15	CAIRETSGASYEQYF	TGTGCCATCAGGGAGACTAGCGGGGCCTCCTACGAGCAGTACTTC